This T cell receptor beta chain stems from a study of blood T cell repertoires in COVID-19. This CDR3 spans 15 amino acids. Losses at the gene ends were 0 bases for V and 4 bases for J; bases not matched to a gene: 5. CDR1 and CDR2 (germline): MNHEY, SVGAGI. The repertoire was sequenced with immunoSEQ multiplex PCR; TCRdb's copy has only in-frame clones and lacks some. The sample shows 150,000 or so clones, roughly 85% of them seen only once. This clonotype was sampled from a man in his sixties who had recovered from COVID-19. Sample: PBMCs or T cells enriched from blood (not recorded which). The chain is built from TRBV6-5 and TRBJ1-2, with 7 positions matching TRBD1. CDR3 sequence: CASSYSMEGAYGYTF. CDR3 in DNA: TGTGCCAGCAGTTACTCGATGGAGGGGGCCTATGGCTACACCTTC.